This TCR beta chain emerged from a study of spatial heterogeneity in lung cancer. For the study at large: Where available, sequencing covered follow-up PBMC samples, taken at a median of approximately 24 months after resection.

Germline CDR1 is SGDLS and CDR2 is YYNGEE. The CDR3 contains 13 residues. V was shortened by 3 bases and J by 2 bases, with 8 bases between the two germline ends. A note on this clonotype: Its antigen is unidentified.

Whole-study results and caveats: Ubiquitous expanded tumor TCRs were observed in blood more at resection than follow-up.

Every molecule of TCR cDNA had its own unique molecular identifier. Each CDR3 protein is one row after TCRdb ran MiXCR on the 5' RACE reads. This table has about 45,000 distinct CDR3 sequences, more than 20% appearing once. Regarding time point: blood at routine non-recurrence follow-up after resection. Extraction of whole RNA from tumor, nontumor lung or frozen PBMC preceded unsorted sequencing. This sequence joins TRBV9 and TRBJ1-1; TRBD1 might be the D (6 bases). Sample: PBMCs, taken at follow-up. This TCR came from a female donor with early-stage non-small cell lung cancer. The DNA for the CDR3 is TGTGCCAGCAGCGAGGGGGTTAACACTGAAGCTTTCTTT. As protein: CASSEGVNTEAFF.